A selection of T cell receptor beta chains follows, all from one sample in a study of cytomegalovirus exposure and HLA in healthy donors. Sequenced by immunoSEQ multiplex PCR; TCRdb stores in-frame clones only, minus some. This table holds over 150,000 clones, about 77% found once. Input material: PBMCs. All receptors derive from a woman aged 40 to 49 in good health and CMV-seropositive. Each CDR3 is given with its conserved first and last residue. The D gene is left open where the match is weak. Expanded clones get a size class; other rows say once, few or many, or leave the size out.

j_gene,d_gene,abundance,v_gene,len,CDR3aa,CDR3nt
TRBJ1-6,TRBD1,NA,TRBV19,14,CASTSETGNSPLHF,TGTGCCAGTACCTCTGAGACAGGGAATTCACCCCTCCACTTT
TRBJ2-7,NA,NA,TRBV2,14,CASSGPRQTYEQYF,TGTGCCAGCAGTGGTCCCCGACAGACCTACGAGCAGTACTTC
TRBJ1-6,TRBD1,once,TRBV6-5,14,CASRNDRANSPLHF,TGTGCCAGCAGAAATGACAGGGCCAATTCACCCCTCCACTTT
TRBJ1-2,NA,NA,TRBV14,13,CASSPQGIGGYTF,TGTGCCAGCAGCCCACAGGGTATCGGCGGCTACACCTTC
TRBJ1-1,NA,NA,TRBV5-5,13,CASSLTANTEAFF,TGTGCCAGCAGCTTGACAGCGAACACTGAAGCTTTCTTT
TRBJ2-7,NA,NA,TRBV18,14,CASSPAGQSYEQYF,TGTGCCAGCTCACCAGCGGGACAGTCCTACGAGCAGTACTTC
TRBJ1-1,NA,NA,TRBV29-1,16,CSVEQFGTHEGTEAFF,TGCAGCGTTGAACAGTTCGGGACACACGAGGGCACCGAAGCTTTCTTT
TRBJ1-1,NA,NA,TRBV4-3,14,CASSQDRGYTEAFF,TGCGCCAGCAGCCAAGATAGAGGGTACACTGAAGCTTTCTTT
TRBJ1-2,TRBD1,NA,TRBV9,14,CASSPGQGNYGYTF,TGTGCCAGCAGCCCCGGACAGGGGAACTATGGCTACACCTTC
TRBJ2-7,NA,NA,TRBV6-5,12,CASSSSLLEQYF,TGTGCCAGCAGTTCCTCCCTCCTGGAGCAGTACTTC
TRBJ2-1,TRBD2,NA,TRBV7-9,15,CASRGLAGAYNEQFF,TGTGCCAGTCGGGGACTAGCGGGAGCCTACAATGAGCAATTCTTC
TRBJ2-7,NA,NA,TRBV30,12,CAWTGDGYEQYF,TGTGCCTGGACAGGGGATGGCTACGAGCAGTACTTC
TRBJ1-1,NA,NA,TRBV10-1,13,CASSEEGRRGAFF,TGCGCCAGCAGTGAGGAAGGTCGCCGAGGGGCTTTCTTT
TRBJ1-1,NA,NA,TRBV18,13,CASSSGENTEAFF,TGTGCCAGCTCATCAGGGGAGAACACTGAAGCTTTCTTT
TRBJ1-1,TRBD1,NA,TRBV7-9,14,CASSYRTGVDEAFF,TGTGCCAGCAGCTACAGGACAGGGGTGGATGAAGCTTTCTTT
TRBJ1-5,TRBD1,few,TRBV7-8,15,CASSDRYRGNQPQHF,TGTGCCAGCAGCGATCGATACAGGGGAAATCAGCCCCAGCATTTT
TRBJ1-6,NA,NA,TRBV7-9,15,CASSGGSSYNSPLHF,TGTGCCAGCAGCGGGGGGAGCTCCTATAATTCACCCCTCCACTTT
TRBJ2-7,TRBD1,NA,TRBV5-8,13,CASSLDRGREQYF,TGTGCCAGCAGCTTGGACAGGGGACGCGAGCAGTACTTC
TRBJ2-7,NA,NA,TRBV19,14,CASSAGVASYEQYF,TGTGCCAGTAGCGCCGGGGTAGCCTCCTACGAGCAGTACTTC
TRBJ2-3,TRBD1,NA,TRBV7-2,17,CASSLRDRSPSVDTQYF,TGTGCCAGCAGCTTAAGGGACAGGTCCCCCTCAGTCGATACGCAGTATTTT
TRBJ1-6,NA,NA,TRBV7-2,11,CASSFSSPLHF,TGTGCCAGCAGCTTTAGTTCACCCCTCCACTTT
TRBJ2-5,TRBD2,NA,TRBV7-9,14,CASSLVGGQETQYF,TGTGCCAGCAGCTTAGTGGGGGGGCAAGAGACCCAGTACTTC
TRBJ2-7,NA,NA,TRBV28,15,CASSLGGSITYEQYF,TGTGCCAGCAGTTTAGGCGGCAGTATAACCTACGAGCAGTACTTC
TRBJ1-4,TRBD1,NA,TRBV4-3,18,CASSQHGQVTSTNEKLFF,TGCGCCAGCAGCCAACACGGACAGGTTACTTCAACTAATGAAAAACTGTTTTTT